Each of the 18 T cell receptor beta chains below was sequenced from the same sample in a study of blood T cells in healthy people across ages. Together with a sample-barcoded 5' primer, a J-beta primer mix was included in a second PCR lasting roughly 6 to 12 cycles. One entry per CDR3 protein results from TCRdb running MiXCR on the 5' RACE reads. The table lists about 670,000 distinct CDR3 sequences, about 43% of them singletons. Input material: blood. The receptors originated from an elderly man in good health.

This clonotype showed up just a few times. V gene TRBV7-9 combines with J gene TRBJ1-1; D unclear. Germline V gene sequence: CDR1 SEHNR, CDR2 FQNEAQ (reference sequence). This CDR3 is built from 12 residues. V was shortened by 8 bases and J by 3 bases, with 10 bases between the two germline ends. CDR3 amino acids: CASLRADTEAFF. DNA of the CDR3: TGTGCCAGCTTGAGGGCGGACACTGAAGCTTTCTTT. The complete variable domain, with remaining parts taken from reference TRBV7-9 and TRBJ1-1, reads DTGVSQNPRHKITKRGQNVTFRCDPISEHNRLYWYRQTLGQGPEFLTYFQNEAQLEKSRLLSDRFSAERPKGSFSTLEIQRTEQGDSAMYLCASLRADTEAFFGQGTRLTVV.

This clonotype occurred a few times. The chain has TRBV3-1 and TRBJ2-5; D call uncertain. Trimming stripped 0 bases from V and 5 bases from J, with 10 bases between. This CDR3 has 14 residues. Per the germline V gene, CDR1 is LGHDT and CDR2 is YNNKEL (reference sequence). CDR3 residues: CASSQETYAETQYF. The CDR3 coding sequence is TGTGCCAGCAGCCAAGAAACATACGCGGAGACCCAGTACTTC.

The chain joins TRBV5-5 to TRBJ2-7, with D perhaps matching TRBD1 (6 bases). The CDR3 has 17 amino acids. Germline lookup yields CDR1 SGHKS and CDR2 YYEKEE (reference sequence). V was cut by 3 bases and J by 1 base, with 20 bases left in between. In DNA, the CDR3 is TGTGCCAGCAGCTCCTTACCGACAGGCCTCTCGTCCTACGAGCAGTACTTC. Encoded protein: CASSSLPTGLSSYEQYF. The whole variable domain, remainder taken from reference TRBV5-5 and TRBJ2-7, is DAGVTQSPTHLIKTRGQQVTLRCSPISGHKSVSWYQQVLGQGPQFIFQYYEKEERGRGNFPDRFSARQFPNYSSELNVNALLLGDSALYLCASSSLPTGLSSYEQYFGPGTRLTVT.

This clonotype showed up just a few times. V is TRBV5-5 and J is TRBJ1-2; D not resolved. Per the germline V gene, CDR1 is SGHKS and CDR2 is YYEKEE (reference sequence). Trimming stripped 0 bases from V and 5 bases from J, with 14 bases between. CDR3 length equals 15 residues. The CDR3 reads CASSLEPGWAYGYTF. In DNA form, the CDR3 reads TGTGCCAGCAGCTTGGAACCAGGTTGGGCATATGGCTACACCTTC.

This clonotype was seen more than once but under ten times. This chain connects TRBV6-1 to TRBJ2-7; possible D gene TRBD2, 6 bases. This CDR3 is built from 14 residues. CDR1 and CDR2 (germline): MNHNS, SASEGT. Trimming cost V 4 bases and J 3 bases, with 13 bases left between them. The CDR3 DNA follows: TGTGCCAGCAGTGGAAAGGGAGCGGGCTACGAGCAGTACTTC. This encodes CASSGKGAGYEQYF.

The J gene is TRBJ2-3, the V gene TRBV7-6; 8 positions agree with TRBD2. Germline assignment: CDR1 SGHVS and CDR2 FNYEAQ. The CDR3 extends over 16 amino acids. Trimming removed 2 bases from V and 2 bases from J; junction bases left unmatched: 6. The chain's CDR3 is CASSLFGGDLTDTQYF. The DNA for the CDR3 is TGTGCCAGCAGCTTATTCGGGGGGGATCTCACAGATACGCAGTATTTT. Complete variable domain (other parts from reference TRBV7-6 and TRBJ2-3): GAGVSQSPRYKVTKRGQDVALRCDPISGHVSLYWYRQALGQGPEFLTYFNYEAQQDKSGLPNDRFSAERPEGSISTLTIQRTEQRDSAMYRCASSLFGGDLTDTQYFGPGTRLTVL.

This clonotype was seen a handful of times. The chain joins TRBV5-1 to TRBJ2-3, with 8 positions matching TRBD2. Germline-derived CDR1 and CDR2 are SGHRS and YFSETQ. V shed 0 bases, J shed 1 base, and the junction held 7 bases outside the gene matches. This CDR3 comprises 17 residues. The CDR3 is CASSLGYAGGRTDTQYF. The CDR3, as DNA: TGCGCCAGCAGCTTGGGGTACGCGGGGGGTCGCACAGATACGCAGTATTTT.

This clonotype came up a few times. The CDR3 loop reads CASSSVAGLKGFGANVLTF. The CDR3 coding sequence is TGTGCCAGCAGCTCCGTAGCGGGGCTTAAGGGCTTTGGGGCCAACGTCCTGACTTTC. V and J are TRBV7-2 and TRBJ2-6; 8 bases fit TRBD2. V lost 4 bases, J lost 3 bases, and 14 bases stayed unmatched. Germline V gene data show CDR1 as SGHTA and CDR2 as FQGNSA. The CDR3 has 19 amino acids.

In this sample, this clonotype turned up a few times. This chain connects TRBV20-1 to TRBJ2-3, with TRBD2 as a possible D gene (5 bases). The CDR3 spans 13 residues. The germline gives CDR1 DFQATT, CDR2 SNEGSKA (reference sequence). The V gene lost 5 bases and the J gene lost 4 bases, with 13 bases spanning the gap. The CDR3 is CSAQIVGADTQYF. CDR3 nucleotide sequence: TGCAGTGCTCAAATCGTCGGGGCAGATACGCAGTATTTT.

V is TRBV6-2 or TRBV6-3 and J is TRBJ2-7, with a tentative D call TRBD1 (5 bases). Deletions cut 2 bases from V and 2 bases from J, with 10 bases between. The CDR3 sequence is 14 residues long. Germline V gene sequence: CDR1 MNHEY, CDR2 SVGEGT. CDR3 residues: CASSYRGRTYEQYF. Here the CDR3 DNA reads TGTGCCAGCAGTTACAGGGGTAGAACCTACGAGCAGTACTTC.

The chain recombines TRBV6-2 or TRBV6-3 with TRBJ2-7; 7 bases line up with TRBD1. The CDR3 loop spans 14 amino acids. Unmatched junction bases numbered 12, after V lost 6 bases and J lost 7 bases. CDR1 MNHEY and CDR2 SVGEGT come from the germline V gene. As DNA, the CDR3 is TGTGCCAGCAGGACGGACAGGTACGCCAATGAGCAGTACTTC. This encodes CASRTDRYANEQYF.

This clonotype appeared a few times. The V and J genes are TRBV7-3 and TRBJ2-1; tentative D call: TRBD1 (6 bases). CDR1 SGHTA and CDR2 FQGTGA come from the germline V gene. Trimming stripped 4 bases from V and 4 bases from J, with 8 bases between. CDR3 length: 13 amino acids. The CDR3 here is CASSYGQYNEQFF. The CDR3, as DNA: TGTGCCAGCAGCTACGGACAGTACAATGAGCAGTTCTTC.

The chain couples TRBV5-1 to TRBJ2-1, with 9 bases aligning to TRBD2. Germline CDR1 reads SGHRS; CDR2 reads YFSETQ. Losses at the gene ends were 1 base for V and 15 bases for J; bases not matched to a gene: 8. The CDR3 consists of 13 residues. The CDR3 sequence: CASSLSSGKIRFF. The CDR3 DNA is TGCGCCAGCAGCTTGTCTAGCGGGAAGATAAGGTTCTTC.

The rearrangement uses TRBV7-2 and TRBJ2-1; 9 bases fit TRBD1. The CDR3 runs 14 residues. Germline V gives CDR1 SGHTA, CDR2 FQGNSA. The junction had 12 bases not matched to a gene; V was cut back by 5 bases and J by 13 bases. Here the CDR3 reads CASSPNRGLETQFF. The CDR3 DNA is TGTGCCAGCAGCCCAAACAGGGGGCTGGAGACCCAGTTCTTC.

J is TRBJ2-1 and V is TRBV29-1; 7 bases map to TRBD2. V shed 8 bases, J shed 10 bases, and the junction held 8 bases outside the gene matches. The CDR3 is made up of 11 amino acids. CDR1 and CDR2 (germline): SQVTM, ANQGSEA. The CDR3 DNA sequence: TGCAGCACGGGAGGAGGTGGGGAGCAGTTCTTC. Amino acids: CSTGGGGEQFF.

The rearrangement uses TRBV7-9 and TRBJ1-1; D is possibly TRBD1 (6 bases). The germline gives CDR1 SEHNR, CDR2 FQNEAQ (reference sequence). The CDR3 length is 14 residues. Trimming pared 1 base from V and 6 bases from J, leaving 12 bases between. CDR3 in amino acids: CASSLGTGLAEAFF. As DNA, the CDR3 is TGTGCCAGCAGCTTAGGTACAGGGTTGGCTGAAGCTTTCTTT.

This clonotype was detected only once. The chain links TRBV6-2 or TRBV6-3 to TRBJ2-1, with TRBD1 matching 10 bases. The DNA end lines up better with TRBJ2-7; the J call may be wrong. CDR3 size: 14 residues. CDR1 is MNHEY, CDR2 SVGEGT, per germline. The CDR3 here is CASSRSGTGAQQYF. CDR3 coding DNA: TGTGCCAGCAGCCGTTCCGGGACAGGGGCACAGCAGTACTTC.

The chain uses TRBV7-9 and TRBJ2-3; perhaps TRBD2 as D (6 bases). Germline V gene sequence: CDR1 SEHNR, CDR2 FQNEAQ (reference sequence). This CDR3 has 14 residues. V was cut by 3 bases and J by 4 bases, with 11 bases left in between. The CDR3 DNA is TGTGCCAGCAGCTTCGGGAGCTTGGCAGATACGCAGTATTTT. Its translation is CASSFGSLADTQYF.